Described below is a single T cell receptor (beta chain) sequence and its context. The antigen remains undetermined. TCRdb reprocessed the 5' RACE reads; each CDR3 protein has one entry and no DNA is given. In total, the table holds about 260,000 distinct CDR3 sequences. This entry is derived from a study of T cells expressing NK-cell markers. The study's findings and limits: Dominant NKG2C+ clonotypes accounted for roughly 1.0-8% of CD8+ T cells in over 5 donors.

Per the germline V gene, CDR1 is DFQATT and CDR2 is SNEGSKA (reference sequence). The CDR3 covers 14 residues. V gene TRBV20-1 combines with J gene TRBJ2-5; as DNA is missing, the TRBD1 call by TCRdb cannot be tested. The origin of this receptor is a man aged 18 to 29 in good health. Sequenced: blood T cells: a sorted CD56 or NKG2C T cell subset, CD4+ or CD8+ T cells, or bulk PBMC T cells (not recorded which). The CDR3 is CSARDATGVETQYF.